This T cell receptor (beta chain) derives from a study of spatial heterogeneity in lung cancer. Across the whole study: Alpha-chain sequences were consistently detected less often than beta-chain sequences.

A single record per CDR3 protein comes from TCRdb applying MiXCR to the 5' RACE reads. This table holds around 110,000 distinct CDR3 sequences, 12% found once. V shed 7 bases, J shed 8 bases, and the junction held 14 bases outside the gene matches. CDR1 and CDR2 (germline): SQVTM, ANQGSEA. This CDR3 has 14 amino acids. Time point indicated: blood at routine non-recurrence follow-up after resection. The study sequenced unsorted whole RNA from tumor, nontumor lung or frozen PBMC. This clonotype was seen repeatedly, ten times or more. The rearrangement links TRBV29-1 to TRBJ2-1, with TRBD2 matching 7 bases. The sequencing used PBMCs, collected at follow-up. This receptor was obtained from a male donor with early-stage non-small cell lung cancer. The CDR3 bases are TGCAGCGCTGCCGCCTGGGGGGGAGTGGATGAGCAGTTCTTC. It yields the protein CSAAAWGGVDEQFF.